This is a list of T cell receptor beta chains from one sample in a study of T-cell memory formation after mild COVID-19. TCRdb re-analysed the 5' RACE reads in MiXCR, keeping a single row per CDR3 protein. The sample lists a few hundred thousand distinct CDR3 sequences; under 30% were seen once. Sequencing input: PBMCs or a T cell subset sorted from them (not recorded which). These TCRs come from an adult woman who had mild COVID-19 (a few samples of this study predate the infection). Cell type and time point are not known. The CDR3 runs from the conserved cysteine through the conserved F or W. A D gene is named only where the DNA matches it firmly. Clone size appears in some rows only: once, few, many, or a class for an expanded clone.

V	J	size	D	DNA	CDR3
TRBV7-8	TRBJ2-7	few	-	TGTGCCAGCAGCCTCCTCGGCGTTGCTTTGGAATCCTACGAGCAGTACTTC	CASSLLGVALESYEQYF
TRBV7-2	TRBJ1-2	-	-	TGTGCCAGCAGCTTAGCACGATCAGGGACCAACTATGGCTACACCTTC	CASSLARSGTNYGYTF
TRBV2	TRBJ2-3	-	-	TGTGCCAGCATAGAGGCAGATACGCAGTATTTT	CASIEADTQYF
TRBV12-3/TRBV12-4	TRBJ1-2	-	-	TGTGCCAGCTCCCAGGGGAAGAGCGATGGCTACACCTTC	CASSQGKSDGYTF
TRBV20-1	TRBJ2-3	few	-	TGCAGGGGGGACGGCACAGATACGCAGTATTTT	CRGDGTDTQYF
TRBV5-1	TRBJ2-3	few	-	TGCGCCAGCACCCTTGATGGTACAGATACGCAGTATTTT	CASTLDGTDTQYF
TRBV9	TRBJ1-2	-	TRBD1	TGTGCCAGCAGCGTAGGGGACAGGGACCCGATTTTC	CASSVGDRDPIF
TRBV6-5	TRBJ1-1	few	-	TGTGCCAGCAGTAAGGAGCTGTACACTGAAGCTTTCTTT	CASSKELYTEAFF
TRBV30	TRBJ1-5	many	-	TGTGCCTGGAGTGGGGGACTCTATCAGCCCCAGCATTTT	CAWSGGLYQPQHF
TRBV14	TRBJ1-1	-	-	TGTGCCAGCAGCCAAGGCGGGGCCACTTCGTCCTTCCCTGAAGCTTTCTTT	CASSQGGATSSFPEAFF
TRBV5-6	TRBJ1-1	-	-	TGTGCCAGCAATATAGCCGGGACAGAAGCTTTCTTT	CASNIAGTEAFF
TRBV20-1	TRBJ1-2	-	TRBD1	TGCAGTGCTGCCCGGGACAGGGGACTAGGAGGCTACACCTTC	CSAARDRGLGGYTF
TRBV2	TRBJ2-7	few	TRBD1	TGTGCCAGCAGTGATTATAGGACAGGGGCCTCCTACGAGCAGTACTTC	CASSDYRTGASYEQYF
TRBV6-5	TRBJ1-1	-	TRBD1	TGTGCCAGCAGTTCCCCCGGGACAGGGGGCCTGGGGACTGAAGCTTTCTTT	CASSSPGTGGLGTEAFF
TRBV7-2	TRBJ1-1	many	-	TGTGCCAGCAGCTTAGCAGGCCTGAACACTGAAGCTTTCTTT	CASSLAGLNTEAFF
TRBV4-1	TRBJ2-1	-	-	TGCGCCAGCAGCCAAGGGCTAGCTGACGGTAATCCTGAGTTCTTC	CASSQGLADGNPEFF
TRBV20-1	TRBJ2-3	few	-	TGCATGGGTCTAGCACGCACAGATACGCAGTATTTT	CMGLARTDTQYF
TRBV20-1	TRBJ2-1	-	-	TGCAGTGCTAGTTTGCGCTACAATGAGCAGTTCTTC	CSASLRYNEQFF
TRBV7-9	TRBJ1-1	-	TRBD1	TGTGCCAGCAGCCGGACAGGGAGGCGAACTGAAGCTTTCTTT	CASSRTGRRTEAFF
TRBV5-1	TRBJ1-2	-	-	TGCGCCAGCAGCGTGGGTGGCCAGCGCACTAACTATGGCTACACCTTC	CASSVGGQRTNYGYTF
TRBV15	TRBJ2-1	-	-	TGTGCCACCAGCAGAGTTAGGGGGGGTTACAATGAGCAGTTCTTC	CATSRVRGGYNEQFF
TRBV2	TRBJ1-6	-	-	TGTGCCAGCAGTGACCGGGGCGATTATTCACCCCTCCACTTT	CASSDRGDYSPLHF
TRBV7-9	TRBJ2-1	few	TRBD2	TGTGCCAGCAGCCCCCCAGCCGGGGGGAATGAGCAGTTCTTC	CASSPPAGGNEQFF
TRBV9	TRBJ1-2	-	-	TGTGCCAGCAGCCCCCTTAAGGCGGGGGGCAACTATGGCTACACCTTC	CASSPLKAGGNYGYTF
TRBV10-3	TRBJ1-5	-	-	TGTGCCATCAGTGAGTCTGGGACCAATCAGCCCCAGCATTTT	CAISESGTNQPQHF
TRBV19	TRBJ2-1	-	TRBD2	TGTGCCAGTAGTATAGGTTTACTAGCGGGAGGGCCTTTCCACAATGAGCAGTTCTTC	CASSIGLLAGGPFHNEQFF
TRBV20-1	TRBJ1-1	-	-	TGCAGTGTTCCTGCAACCGTGAATGAAGCTTTCTTT	CSVPATVNEAFF
TRBV6-5	TRBJ1-3	-	-	TGTGCCAGCTCGGTCCGCTCTGGAAACACCATATATTTT	CASSVRSGNTIYF
TRBV20-1	TRBJ2-3	-	TRBD2	TGCAGTGCTGGGACTAGCGGAGTATTAGATACGCAGTATTTT	CSAGTSGVLDTQYF
TRBV2	TRBJ1-6	-	TRBD1	TGTGCCAGCAGTGGGGCAGGGGGGATCGAATCACCCCTCCACTTT	CASSGAGGIESPLHF
TRBV12-3/TRBV12-4	TRBJ2-3	-	-	TGTGCCAGCAGTACCCTTTTAGGGCCGGCAGATACGCAGTATTTT	CASSTLLGPADTQYF
TRBV5-4	TRBJ2-5	few	TRBD2	TGTGCCAGCAGCGCACCCGGGACTAGCAAAAAACGTGGAGAGACCCAGTACTTC	CASSAPGTSKKRGETQYF
TRBV20-1	TRBJ2-1	few	TRBD2	TGCAGTGCCTTTGGACTAGCCGGGAAAAGGGTCGATGAGCAGTTCTTC	CSAFGLAGKRVDEQFF
TRBV10-3	TRBJ2-1	few	TRBD2	TGTGCCATCACCGGGGGACTAGTTTCCAATGAGCAGTTCTTC	CAITGGLVSNEQFF
TRBV24-1	TRBJ2-7	few	TRBD1	TGTGCCACCGAAGGGGGCGCGTCCGACGAGCAGTACTTC	CATEGGASDEQYF
TRBV5-1	TRBJ2-6	-	-	TGCGCCAGCAGCTCGGGGCAGCTCTCTGGGGCCAACGTCCTGACTTTC	CASSSGQLSGANVLTF
TRBV12-5	TRBJ2-2	-	-	TGTGCTAGTTACGTATCCGGGGAGCTGTTTTTT	CASYVSGELFF